This note documents a single T cell receptor beta chain sequence. Its antigen remains unidentified. This CDR3 is 15 amino acids long. V was pared by 1 base and J by 4 bases, with 13 bases between. CDR1 and CDR2 from the germline V gene are LNHDA and SQIVND (reference sequence). This sample was taken from a study of T cell responses to AZD1222 COVID-19 vaccine. Study results and caveats: Donors were largely white British and mainly female; clonal diversity was possibly underestimated. Elevations in Spike-specific TCR breadth and depth followed administration of two AZD1222 doses.

Assay used: immunoSEQ multiplex PCR; TCRdb lists only in-frame clones, some missing. The table has approximately 130,000 clones, 88% seen once. This specimen was peripheral blood, taken 28 days after the second AZD1222 dose. The rearrangement uses TRBV19 and TRBJ2-5, with a possible D match to TRBD1 (5 bases). The receptor comes from an adult who received the AZD1222 COVID-19 vaccine. CDR3 region: CASSIGQGWRETQYF. In DNA form, the CDR3 reads TGTGCCAGTAGTATAGGGCAGGGTTGGCGAGAGACCCAGTACTTC.